This T cell receptor beta chain was identified during a study of T cell changes during pregnancy in multiple sclerosis. TCRdb keeps only in-frame clones here, not all; method: immunoSEQ multiplex PCR. The sample shows 30,000 to 35,000 clones, roughly nine tenths of them seen only once. J lost 3 bases, V lost 0 bases, and 6 bases had no gene match. This CDR3 spans 17 amino acids. The germline CDR1 and CDR2 sequences are LGHNA and YSLEER. V gene TRBV4-3 combines with J gene TRBJ2-5; 11 bases align to TRBD2. The source material was CD8+ T cells from peripheral blood mononuclear cells, sampled before pregnancy. The clonotype comes from a female donor with multiple sclerosis, enrolled in a pregnancy study. CDR3 DNA: TGCGCCAGCAGCCAAGATGTTGCGACTAGCGGGGAAGAGACCCAGTACTTC. This translates into CASSQDVATSGEETQYF.